The entry below gives a single T cell receptor beta chain sequence along with its context. This may arise from a read error, as a much more abundant clone is one base away. The sample is drawn from a study of prognosis after radiotherapy for stage I lung cancer. Study-level information: Ages of the approximately 12 men and several women ranged about 50 to 84 years, median about 72.

Multiplex PCR in two rounds served to amplify TCR beta CDR3 from genomic DNA. Round one of PCR was performed, and it used primers specific to each TRBV and TRBJ gene. TCRdb ran MiXCR on the multiplex PCR reads and lists one entry per CDR3 protein. The sample lists fewer than 25,000 distinct CDR3 sequences; 35% to 50% were seen once. CDR1 is SQVTM, CDR2 ANQGSEA, per germline. The CDR3 contains 16 residues. The specimen comprised PBMCs, sampled before or after stereotactic body radiation therapy (not recorded which). The clonotype originates from a donor older than 45 with non-small cell lung cancer. The V and J genes are TRBV29-1 and TRBJ1-1, with D perhaps matching TRBD1 (5 bases). The CDR3 loop is CIVATMPRVRNTEAFF. The CDR3 DNA follows: TGCATCGTTGCGACTATGCCCAGGGTACGTAACACTGAAGCTTTCTTT.